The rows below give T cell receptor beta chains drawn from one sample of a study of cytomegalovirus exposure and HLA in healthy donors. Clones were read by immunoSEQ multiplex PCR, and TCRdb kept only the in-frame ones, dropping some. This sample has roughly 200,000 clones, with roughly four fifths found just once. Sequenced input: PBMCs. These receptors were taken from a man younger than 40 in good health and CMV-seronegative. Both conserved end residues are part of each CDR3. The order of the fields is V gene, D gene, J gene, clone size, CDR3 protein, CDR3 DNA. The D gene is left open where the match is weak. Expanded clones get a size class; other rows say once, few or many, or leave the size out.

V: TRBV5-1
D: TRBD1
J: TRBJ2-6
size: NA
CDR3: CASSPRQGAGANVLTF
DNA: TGCGCCAGCAGCCCAAGACAGGGGGCTGGGGCCAACGTCCTGACTTTC

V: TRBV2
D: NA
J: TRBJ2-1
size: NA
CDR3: CASTRFNNEQFF
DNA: TGTGCCAGCACGCGTTTTAACAATGAGCAGTTCTTC

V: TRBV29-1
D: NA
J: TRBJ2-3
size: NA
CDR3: CSVENPSGTDTQYF
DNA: TGCAGCGTTGAAAATCCTAGCGGCACAGATACGCAGTATTTT

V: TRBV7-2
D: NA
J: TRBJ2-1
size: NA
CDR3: CASSMGTSSYNEQFF
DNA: TGTGCCAGCAGCATGGGGACAAGCTCCTACAATGAGCAGTTCTTC

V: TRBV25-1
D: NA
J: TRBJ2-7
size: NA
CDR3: CASSSSTYEQYF
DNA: TGTGCCAGCAGTAGTAGTACCTACGAGCAGTACTTC

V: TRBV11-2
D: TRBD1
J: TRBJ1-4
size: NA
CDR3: CASSYRGIRDEKLFF
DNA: TGTGCCAGCAGTTACAGGGGGATTCGGGATGAAAAACTGTTTTTT

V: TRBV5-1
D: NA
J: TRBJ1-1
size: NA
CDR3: CASSSSTKAGNTEAFF
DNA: TGCGCCAGCAGCTCTTCGACCAAAGCAGGGAACACTGAAGCTTTCTTT

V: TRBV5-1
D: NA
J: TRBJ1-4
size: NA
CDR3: CASSLGTATNEKLFF
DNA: TGCGCCAGCAGCTTGGGGACAGCCACTAATGAAAAACTGTTTTTT

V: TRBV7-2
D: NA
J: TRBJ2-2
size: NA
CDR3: CASRTKITSTGELFF
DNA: TGTGCCAGCAGAACAAAGATTACTAGTACCGGGGAGCTGTTTTTT

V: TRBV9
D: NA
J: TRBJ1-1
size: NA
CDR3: CASSIEVGTEAFF
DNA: TGTGCCAGCAGTATAGAGGTCGGTACTGAAGCTTTCTTT

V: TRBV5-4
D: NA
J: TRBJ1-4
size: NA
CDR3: CASSSGATNEKLFF
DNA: TGTGCCAGCAGCTCGGGTGCAACTAATGAAAAACTGTTTTTT

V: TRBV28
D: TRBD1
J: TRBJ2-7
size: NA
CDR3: CASLGQDPYEQYF
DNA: TGTGCCAGCCTGGGACAGGACCCCTACGAGCAGTACTTC

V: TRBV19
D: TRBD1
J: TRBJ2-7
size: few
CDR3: CASSISPGQDYEQYF
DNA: TGTGCCAGTAGTATCTCACCGGGACAGGACTACGAGCAGTACTTC

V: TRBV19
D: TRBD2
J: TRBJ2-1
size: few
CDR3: CASRRRGDFYNEQFF
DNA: TGTGCCAGTAGAAGACGGGGGGATTTCTACAATGAGCAGTTCTTC

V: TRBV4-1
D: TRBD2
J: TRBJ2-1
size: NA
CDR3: CASSQVRTSGRANEQFF
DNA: TGCGCCAGCAGCCAAGTTCGGACTAGCGGGAGGGCCAATGAGCAGTTCTTC

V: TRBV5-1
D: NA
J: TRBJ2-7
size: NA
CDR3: CASSLEWGGISEQYF
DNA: TGCGCCAGCAGCTTGGAATGGGGAGGTATAAGCGAGCAGTACTTC

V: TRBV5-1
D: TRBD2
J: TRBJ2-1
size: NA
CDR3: CASSLEASGSNEQFF
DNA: TGCGCCAGCAGCTTGGAGGCTAGCGGGAGCAATGAGCAGTTCTTC

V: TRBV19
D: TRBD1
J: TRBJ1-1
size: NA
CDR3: CASRTTGGSITEAFF
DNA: TGTGCCAGCCGAACGACAGGGGGATCTATCACTGAAGCTTTCTTT

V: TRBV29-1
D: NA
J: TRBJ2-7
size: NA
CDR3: CSVSGGRRDRLKTYEQYF
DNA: TGCAGCGTGTCTGGGGGACGGCGGGATCGGTTAAAGACCTACGAGCAGTACTTC

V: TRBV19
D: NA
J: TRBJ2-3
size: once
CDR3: CASSIAGATDTQYF
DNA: TGTGCCAGTAGTATAGCGGGAGCCACAGATACGCAGTATTTT

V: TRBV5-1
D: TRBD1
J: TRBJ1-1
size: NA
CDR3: CASNIQGLNTEAFF
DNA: TGCGCCAGCAACATACAGGGGCTGAACACTGAAGCTTTCTTT

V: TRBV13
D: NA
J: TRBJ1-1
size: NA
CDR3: CASSLETGPMNTEAFF
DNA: TGTGCCAGCAGCTTAGAGACAGGCCCGATGAACACTGAAGCTTTCTTT

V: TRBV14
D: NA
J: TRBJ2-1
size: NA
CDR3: CASSQGVLEKFF
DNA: TGTGCCAGCAGCCAAGGCGTGCTAGAAAAGTTCTTC

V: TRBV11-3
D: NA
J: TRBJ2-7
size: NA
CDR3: CASSLGDGLQQYF
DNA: TGTGCCAGCAGCTTAGGTGACGGACTCCAGCAGTACTTC

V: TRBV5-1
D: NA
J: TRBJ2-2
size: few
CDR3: CASSLLITNTGELFF
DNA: TGCGCCAGCAGCTTACTTATTACGAACACCGGGGAGCTGTTTTTT

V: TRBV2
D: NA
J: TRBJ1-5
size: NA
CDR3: CASTPISGRGNQPQHF
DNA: TGTGCCAGCACCCCTATCTCGGGAAGGGGCAATCAGCCCCAGCATTTT

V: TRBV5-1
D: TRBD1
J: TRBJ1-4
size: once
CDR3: CDRPTGGEKLFF
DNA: TGCGACCGCCCGACAGGGGGCGAAAAACTGTTTTTT

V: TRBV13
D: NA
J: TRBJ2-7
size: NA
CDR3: CASSLGLYYEQYF
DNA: TGTGCCAGCAGCTTAGGACTATACTACGAGCAGTACTTC

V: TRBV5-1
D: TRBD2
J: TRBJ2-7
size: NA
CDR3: CASSLAELAGEQYF
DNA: TGCGCCAGCAGCTTGGCCGAACTAGCGGGAGAGCAGTACTTC

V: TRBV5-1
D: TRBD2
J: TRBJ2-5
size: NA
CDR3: CASSRGLAGPQETQYF
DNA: TGCGCCAGCAGTCGCGGACTAGCGGGCCCCCAAGAGACCCAGTACTTC

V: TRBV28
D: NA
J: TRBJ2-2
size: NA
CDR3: CASRRGPNTGELFF
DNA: TGTGCCAGCAGAAGGGGCCCGAACACCGGGGAGCTGTTTTTT

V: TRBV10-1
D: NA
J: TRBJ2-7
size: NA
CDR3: CASSERVTYEQYF
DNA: TGCGCCAGCAGTGAGAGAGTTACCTACGAGCAGTACTTC

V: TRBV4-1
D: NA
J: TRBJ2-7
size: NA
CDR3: CASSQDLVSYEQYF
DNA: TGCGCCAGCAGCCAAGATCTAGTCTCCTACGAGCAGTACTTC

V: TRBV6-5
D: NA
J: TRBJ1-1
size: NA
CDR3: CASSRQRNTEAFF
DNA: TGTGCCAGCAGTCGACAGCGGAACACTGAAGCTTTCTTT

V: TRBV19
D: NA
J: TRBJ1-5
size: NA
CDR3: CASRSGVISNQPQHF
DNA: TGTGCCAGTCGATCCGGGGTTATTAGCAATCAGCCCCAGCATTTT

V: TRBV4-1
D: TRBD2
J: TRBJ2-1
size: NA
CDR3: CASSQAWDYVQFF
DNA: TGCGCCAGCAGCCAAGCCTGGGACTATGTGCAGTTCTTC

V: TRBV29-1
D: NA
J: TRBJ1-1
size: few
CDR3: CSVTGYGDTEAFF
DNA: TGCAGCGTTACAGGGTACGGGGACACTGAAGCTTTCTTT

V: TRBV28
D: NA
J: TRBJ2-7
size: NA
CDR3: CASSLSRWYEQYF
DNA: TGTGCCAGCAGTTTAAGCAGGTGGTACGAGCAGTACTTC

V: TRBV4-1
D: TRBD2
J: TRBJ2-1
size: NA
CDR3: CASSQDRLKGLAFYNEQFF
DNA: TGCGCCAGCAGCCAAGATAGACTCAAGGGACTAGCGTTCTACAATGAGCAGTTCTTC

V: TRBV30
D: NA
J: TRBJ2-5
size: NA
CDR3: CAASGDYQETQYF
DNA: TGTGCGGCAAGCGGTGACTACCAAGAGACCCAGTACTTC

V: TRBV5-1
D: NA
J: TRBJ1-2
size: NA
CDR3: CASSLSWQGDGYTF
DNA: TGCGCCAGCAGCTTGAGTTGGCAGGGCGATGGCTACACCTTC

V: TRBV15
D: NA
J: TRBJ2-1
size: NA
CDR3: CATSTRPTGTYNEQFF
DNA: TGTGCCACCAGCACCCGACCCACGGGGACCTACAATGAGCAGTTCTTC

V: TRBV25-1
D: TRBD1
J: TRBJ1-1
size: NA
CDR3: CASSNTGGLGEDFF
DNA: TGTGCCAGCAGTAACACAGGGGGGCTCGGGGAGGATTTCTTT